This T cell receptor beta chain was identified in a study of identical twins. The CDR3 contains 18 residues. Template switching created a universal primer site, and the cDNA included unique molecular identifiers. TCRdb redid the calling of the 5' RACE reads with MiXCR, one entry per CDR3 protein. The profile shows 600,000 to 700,000 distinct CDR3 sequences, around 20% of them singletons. These sequences were also reported in another study, on T cells expressing NK-cell markers.

The receptor comes from a woman aged 18-29 years in good health. The sample taken for sequencing was PBMCs. The V gene is TRBV21-1, the J gene TRBJ1-5; the table's D call of TRBD1 was not tested on the DNA. TRBV21-1 is tagged as a pseudogene. CDR3 sequence (DNA): TGTGCCAGCAGGCGCAGATGTGAAAGGGGGCTTGGGAATCAGCCCCAGCATTTT. It codes for CASRRRCERGLGNQPQHF.